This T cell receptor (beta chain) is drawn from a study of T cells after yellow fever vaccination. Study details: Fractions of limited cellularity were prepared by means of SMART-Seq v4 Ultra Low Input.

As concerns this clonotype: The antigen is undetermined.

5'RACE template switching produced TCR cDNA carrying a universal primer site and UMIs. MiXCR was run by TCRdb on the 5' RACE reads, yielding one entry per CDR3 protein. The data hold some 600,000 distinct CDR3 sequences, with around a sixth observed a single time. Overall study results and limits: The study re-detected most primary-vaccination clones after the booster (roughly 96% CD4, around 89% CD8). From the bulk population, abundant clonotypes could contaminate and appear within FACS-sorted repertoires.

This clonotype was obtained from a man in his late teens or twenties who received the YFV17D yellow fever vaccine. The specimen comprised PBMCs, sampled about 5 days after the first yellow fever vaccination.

CDR3 sequence (DNA): TGTGCCAGCACCTCCGTCAAGGGCCGTTCCTACAATGAGCAGTTCTTC. Translating it yields CASTSVKGRSYNEQFF. The chain has TRBV11-2 and TRBJ2-1; D uncertain. Germline V gene sequence: CDR1 SGHAT, CDR2 FQNNGV. There are 16 residues in the CDR3. Trimming removed 7 bases at V and 1 base at J, with 17 bases between.